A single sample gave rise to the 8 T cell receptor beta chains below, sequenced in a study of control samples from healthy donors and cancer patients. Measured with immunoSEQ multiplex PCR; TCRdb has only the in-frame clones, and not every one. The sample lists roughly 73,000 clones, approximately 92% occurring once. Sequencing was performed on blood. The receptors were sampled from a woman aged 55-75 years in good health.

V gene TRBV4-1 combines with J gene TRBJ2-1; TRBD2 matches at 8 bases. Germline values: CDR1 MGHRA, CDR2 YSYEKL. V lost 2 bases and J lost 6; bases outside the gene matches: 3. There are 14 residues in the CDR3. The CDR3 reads CASSQRGLGNEQFF. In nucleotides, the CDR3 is TGCGCCAGCAGCCAAAGGGGACTAGGCAATGAGCAGTTCTTC.

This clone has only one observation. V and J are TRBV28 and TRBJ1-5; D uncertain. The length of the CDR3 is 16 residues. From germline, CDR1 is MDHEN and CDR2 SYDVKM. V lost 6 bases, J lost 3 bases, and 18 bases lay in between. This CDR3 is CASSTPGGSTNQPQHF. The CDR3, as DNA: TGTGCCAGCAGCACCCCCGGAGGGAGTACCAATCAGCCCCAGCATTTT.

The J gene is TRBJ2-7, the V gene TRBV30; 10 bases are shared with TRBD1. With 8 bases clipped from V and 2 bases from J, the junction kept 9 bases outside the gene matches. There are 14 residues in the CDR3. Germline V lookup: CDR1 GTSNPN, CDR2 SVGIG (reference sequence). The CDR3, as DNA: TGTGCCATTAATCCGGGACAGGGGACCTACGAGCAGTACTTC. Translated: CAINPGQGTYEQYF.

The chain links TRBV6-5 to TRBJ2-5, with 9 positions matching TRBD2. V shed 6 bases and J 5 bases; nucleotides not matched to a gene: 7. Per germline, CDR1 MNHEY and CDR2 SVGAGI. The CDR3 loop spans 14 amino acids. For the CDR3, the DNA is TGTGCCAGCAGCCCGGGACTAGCTAGGGAGACCCAGTACTTC. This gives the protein CASSPGLARETQYF.

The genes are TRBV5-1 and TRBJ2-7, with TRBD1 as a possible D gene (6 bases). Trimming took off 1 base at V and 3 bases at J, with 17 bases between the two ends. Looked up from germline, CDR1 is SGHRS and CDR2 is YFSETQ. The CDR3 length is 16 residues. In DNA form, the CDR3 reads TGCGCCAGCAGCTTGCCCAGACAGGAATTTTACTACGAGCAGTACTTC. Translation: CASSLPRQEFYYEQYF.

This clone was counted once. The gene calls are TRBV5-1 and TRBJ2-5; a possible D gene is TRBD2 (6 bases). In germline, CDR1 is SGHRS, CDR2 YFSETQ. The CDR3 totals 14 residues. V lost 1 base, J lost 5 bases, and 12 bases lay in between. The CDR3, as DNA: TGCGCCAGCAGCTTGAAGGCTAGCGTTGAGACCCAGTACTTC. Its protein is CASSLKASVETQYF.

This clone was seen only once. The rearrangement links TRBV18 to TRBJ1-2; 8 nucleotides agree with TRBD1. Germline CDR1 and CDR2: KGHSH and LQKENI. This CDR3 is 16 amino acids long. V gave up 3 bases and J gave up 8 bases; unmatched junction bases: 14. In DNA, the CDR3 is TGTGCCAGCTCACCCCCAAGCCGACAGGGGTTTTTGGGCTACACCTTC. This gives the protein CASSPPSRQGFLGYTF.

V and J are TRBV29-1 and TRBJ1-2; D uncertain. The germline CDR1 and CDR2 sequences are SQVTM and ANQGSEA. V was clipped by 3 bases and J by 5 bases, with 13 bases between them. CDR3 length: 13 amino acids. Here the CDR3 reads CSVDHSLGYGYTF. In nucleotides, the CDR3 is TGCAGCGTTGACCACTCACTAGGGTATGGCTACACCTTC.